These 20 T cell receptor beta chains were all obtained from the same sample, sequenced in a study of T cells after yellow fever vaccination. One entry per CDR3 protein, called by TCRdb with MiXCR from the 5' RACE reads. The sample comprises about 320,000 distinct CDR3 sequences, 3.5% to 5% of which are singletons, and 15% to 20% rests with the top ten. The input for sequencing was PBMCs, taken 15 days after the yellow fever booster vaccination. These TCRs come from a man between 18 and 29 years old who received the YFV17D yellow fever vaccine.

This clonotype turned up a few times. The V call is TRBV10-2, the J call TRBJ2-1; no clear D. V lost 6 bases and J lost 10, with 13 bases in between. This CDR3 comprises 12 residues. The germline V gene has CDR1 WSHSY and CDR2 SAAADI. The CDR3 loop is CASRLSRYEQFF. CDR3 in DNA: TGCGCCAGCAGGCTTTCCAGATACGAGCAGTTCTTC.

This clonotype occurred many times. The rearrangement uses TRBV4-3 and TRBJ1-6, with 10 positions matching TRBD1. Germline lookup yields CDR1 LGHNA and CDR2 YSLEER. The trim removed 3 bases at V and 7 bases at J, leaving 3 bases unmatched. The CDR3 loop spans 15 amino acids. The CDR3 region is CASSQDRGGNSPLHF. CDR3 sequence (DNA): TGCGCCAGCAGCCAGGACAGGGGGGGGAATTCACCCCTCCACTTT.

Ten or more counts support this clonotype. The chain employs TRBV7-8 and TRBJ2-3; 8 bases are a match to TRBD2. The CDR3 is made up of 17 amino acids. Per germline, CDR1 SGHVS and CDR2 FQNEAQ. Unmatched junction bases numbered 15, after V lost 5 bases and J lost 5 bases. For the CDR3, the DNA is TGTGCCAGCAGCCCACGGACTAGCTCGCATGGTCGAGATACGCAGTATTTT. It is translated as CASSPRTSSHGRDTQYF. The full variable domain, completed using reference TRBV7-8 and TRBJ2-3, is GAGVSQSPRYKVAKRGQDVALRCDPISGHVSLFWYQQALGQGPEFLTYFQNEAQLDKSGLPSDRFFAERPEGSVSTLKIQRTQQEDSAVYLCASSPRTSSHGRDTQYFGPGTRLTVL.

The rearrangement joins TRBV7-9 to TRBJ1-2; 9 bases are shared with TRBD1. In germline, CDR1 is SEHNR, CDR2 FQNEAQ (reference sequence). The CDR3 length is 15 residues. V gave up 5 bases and J gave up 3 bases; unmatched junction bases: 7. CDR3 in amino acids: CASSRTGEVYYGYTF. DNA of the CDR3: TGTGCCAGCAGCCGGACAGGGGAGGTCTACTATGGCTACACCTTC.

This clonotype has a handful of counts. The V call is TRBV2, the J call TRBJ2-4; D ambiguous. Trimming left V 5 bases short and J 5 bases short, with 13 bases between. This CDR3 is built from 14 residues. The germline gives CDR1 SNHLY, CDR2 FYNNEI. CDR3 nucleotides: TGTGCCAGCAGTAAACAGAACCCCCAAAACATTCAGTACTTC. It translates to CASSKQNPQNIQYF.

This clonotype was found a few times. V is TRBV6-5 and J is TRBJ1-2; 10 bases match TRBD1. The V gene's germline CDR1 is MNHEY and CDR2 SVGAGI. V trimming: 6 bases; J trimming: 8 bases; junction bases outside the gene matches: 6. The CDR3 covers 13 residues. CDR3 coding DNA: TGTGCCAGCAGGGCCGGGACAGGGGTCGGCTACACCTTC. As protein: CASRAGTGVGYTF.

Note on this clonotype: A single base separates this from a much larger clone, so it may be a read error. The chain uses TRBV7-2 and TRBJ1-2; 7 bases line up with TRBD1. The CDR3 loop spans 15 amino acids. Germline CDR1 reads SGHTA; CDR2 reads FQGNSA. The CDR3 DNA follows: TGTGCCAGCAGCTTAGAAGGTACCAGGGGGATAGGCTTCACCTTC. Translated: CASSLEGTRGIGFTF.

The chain links TRBV4-1 to TRBJ2-4, with 7 bases that match TRBD1. This CDR3 contains 17 residues. Trimming cost V 1 base and J 4 bases; bases outside gene matches: 10. Per the germline V gene, CDR1 is MGHRA and CDR2 is YSYEKL. The chain's CDR3 is CASSQGMARDRKNIQYF. CDR3 bases: TGCGCCAGCAGCCAAGGAATGGCCCGGGACAGAAAAAACATTCAGTACTTC.

This clonotype was detected ten times or more. The chain employs TRBV5-1 and TRBJ2-3; D gene unclear. Germline V gene lookup returns CDR1 SGHRS and CDR2 YFSETQ. V shed 5 bases and J shed 3 bases, with 7 bases lying between them. This CDR3 region has 12 residues. In nucleotides, the CDR3 is TGCGCCAGCAGGGAAGGGACAGATACGCAGTATTTT. Translated: CASREGTDTQYF. Full variable domain (outside the CDR3, taken from reference TRBV5-1 and TRBJ2-3): KAGVTQTPRYLIKTRGQQVTLSCSPISGHRSVSWYQQTPGQGLQFLFEYFSETQRNKGNFPGRFSGRQFSNSRSEMNVSTLELGDSALYLCASREGTDTQYFGPGTRLTVL.

The rearrangement joins TRBV7-9 to TRBJ1-5, with 12 nucleotides matching TRBD1. V lost 5 bases, J lost 6 bases, and 5 bases stayed unmatched. This CDR3 has 15 amino acids. In germline, CDR1 is SEHNR, CDR2 FQNEAQ (reference sequence). CDR3 coding DNA: TGTGCCAGCAGCGGGACAGGGGGCTGGGTTCAGCCCCAGCATTTT. Protein sequence: CASSGTGGWVQPQHF.

This clonotype was counted between two and nine times. CDR3 loop: CASGTRHLSYNEQFF. CDR3 DNA: TGCGCCAGCGGTACGCGGCATCTCTCCTACAATGAGCAGTTCTTC. V gene TRBV4-3 combines with J gene TRBJ2-1; D call uncertain. CDR3 size: 15 residues. CDR1 is LGHNA, CDR2 YSLEER, per germline. V lost 8 bases to trimming and J lost 0 bases, with 14 bases between them.

The sample holds many counts of this clonotype. The genes are TRBV3-1 and TRBJ1-6, with D unresolved. The V end lost 4 bases, the J end lost 7 bases, and 11 bases lay between the germline ends. Germline CDR1 and CDR2: LGHDT and YNNKEL (reference sequence). The CDR3 consists of 14 residues. CDR3 in amino acids: CASSRVRSNSPLHF. The CDR3 coding sequence is TGTGCCAGCAGCCGGGTTCGAAGCAATTCACCCCTCCACTTT.

This clonotype was seen only a few times. V is TRBV18 and J is TRBJ1-2, with 9 bases identical to TRBD1. The CDR3 totals 15 residues. Germline V gives CDR1 KGHSH, CDR2 LQKENI. V dropped 0 bases and J dropped 8; count of bases not matched to a gene: 7. As DNA, the CDR3 is TGTGCCAGCTCACCACCGGGACAGGGTCCGGAAGGCTACACCTTC. Amino acids: CASSPPGQGPEGYTF.

The chain uses TRBV20-1 and TRBJ2-2; either TRBD1 or TRBD2 may fit D (5 bases each). The CDR3 totals 16 residues. Germline V CDR1 and CDR2: DFQATT, SNEGSKA (reference sequence). Trimming took off 6 bases at V and 6 bases at J, with 23 bases between the two ends. The CDR3 DNA reads TGCAGTGCGGTCTTCGGGACCTCAGGATCGTCCGGGGAGCTGTTTTTT. The encoded protein is CSAVFGTSGSSGELFF.

The rearrangement links TRBV12-3 or TRBV12-4 to TRBJ2-3, with D possibly matching TRBD1 (5 bases). The CDR3 length is 15 residues. The ends were cut back, 2 bases at V and 7 bases at J, with 16 bases in the middle. Written as DNA, the CDR3 is TGTGCCAGCAGTTTATCAAGTTCGCAGGGTCATACGCAGTATTTT. Translated, it gives CASSLSSSQGHTQYF.

The sample holds many counts of this clonotype. The gene calls are TRBV10-3 and TRBJ2-5; TRBD2 matches at 9 bases. The CDR3 sequence is 14 residues long. V was clipped by 8 bases and J by 5 bases; unmatched bases: 9. Germline CDR1 reads ENHRY; CDR2 reads SYGVKD. Here the CDR3 reads CAIRTTSGGETQYF. The CDR3 DNA follows: TGTGCCATCCGAACGACTAGCGGAGGGGAGACCCAGTACTTC.

This clonotype came up many times. The chain combines TRBV2 with TRBJ2-6; D unresolved. The CDR3 sequence is 15 residues long. Germline V gene data show CDR1 as SNHLY and CDR2 as FYNNEI. Trimming cost V 2 bases and J 2 bases, with 7 bases left between them. The CDR3 DNA follows: TGTGCCAGCAGTGAATCGGACGCTGGGGCCAACGTCCTGACTTTC. Translation gives CASSESDAGANVLTF.

This clonotype appeared many times. The chain has TRBV27 and TRBJ2-3; D is unclear. Per the germline V gene, CDR1 is MNHEY and CDR2 is SMNVEV (reference sequence). V shed 4 bases and J shed 0 bases, with 8 bases lying between them. The CDR3 has 14 residues. CDR3 protein: CASSSTVSTDTQYF. CDR3 nucleotide sequence: TGTGCCAGCAGTTCGACGGTTAGCACAGATACGCAGTATTTT.

This clonotype was picked up many times. A much larger clone is a single base away; this may be a read error. The CDR3 DNA reads as TGTGCCAGCAGCCCCCACAATGAGCAGTTCTTC. It yields the protein CASSPHNEQFF. The V call is TRBV4-2, the J call TRBJ2-1; D ambiguous. Germline V lookup: CDR1 LGHNA, CDR2 YNFKEQ. This CDR3 has 11 amino acids. V dropped 4 bases and J dropped 5 bases, with 3 bases sitting between them.

The chain joins TRBV6-2 or TRBV6-3 to TRBJ2-1; D not resolved. The germline CDR1 and CDR2 sequences are MNHEY and SVGEGT. The CDR3 runs to 14 residues. Trimming cost V 9 bases and J 6 bases, with 18 bases left between them. The CDR3: CASCPPRPRNEQFF. In DNA form, the CDR3 reads TGTGCCAGTTGCCCTCCGAGGCCGCGCAATGAGCAGTTCTTC.